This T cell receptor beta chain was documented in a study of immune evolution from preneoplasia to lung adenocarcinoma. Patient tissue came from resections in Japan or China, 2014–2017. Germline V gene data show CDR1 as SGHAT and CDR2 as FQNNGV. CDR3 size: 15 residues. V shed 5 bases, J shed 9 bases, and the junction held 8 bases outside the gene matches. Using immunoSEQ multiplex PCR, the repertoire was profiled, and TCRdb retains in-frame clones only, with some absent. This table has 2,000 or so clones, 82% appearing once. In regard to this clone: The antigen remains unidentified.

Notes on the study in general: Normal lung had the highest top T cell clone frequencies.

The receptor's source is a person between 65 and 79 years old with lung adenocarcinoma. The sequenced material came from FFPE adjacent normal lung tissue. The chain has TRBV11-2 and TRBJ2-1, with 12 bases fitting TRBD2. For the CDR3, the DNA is TGTGCCAGCAGCCGATCTAGCGGGAGGGCCGGTGAGCAGTTCTTC. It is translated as CASSRSSGRAGEQFF.